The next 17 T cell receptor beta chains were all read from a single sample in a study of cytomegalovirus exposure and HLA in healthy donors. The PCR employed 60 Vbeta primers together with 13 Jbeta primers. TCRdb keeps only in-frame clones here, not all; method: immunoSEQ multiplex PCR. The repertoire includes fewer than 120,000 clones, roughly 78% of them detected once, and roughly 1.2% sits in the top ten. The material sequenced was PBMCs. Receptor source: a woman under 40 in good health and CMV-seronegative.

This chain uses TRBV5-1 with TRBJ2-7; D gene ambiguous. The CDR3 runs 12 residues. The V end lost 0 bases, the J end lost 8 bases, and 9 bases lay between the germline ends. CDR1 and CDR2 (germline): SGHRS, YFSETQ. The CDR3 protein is CASSLATGQQYF. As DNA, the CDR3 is TGCGCCAGCAGCTTGGCTACCGGTCAGCAGTACTTC. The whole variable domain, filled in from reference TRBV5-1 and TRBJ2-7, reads KAGVTQTPRYLIKTRGQQVTLSCSPISGHRSVSWYQQTPGQGLQFLFEYFSETQRNKGNFPGRFSGRQFSNSRSEMNVSTLELGDSALYLCASSLATGQQYFGPGTRLTVT.

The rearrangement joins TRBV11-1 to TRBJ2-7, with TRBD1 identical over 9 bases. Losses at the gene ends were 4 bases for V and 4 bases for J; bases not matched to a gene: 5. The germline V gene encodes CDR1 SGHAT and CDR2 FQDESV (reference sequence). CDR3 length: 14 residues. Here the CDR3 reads CASSSGQGRYEQYF. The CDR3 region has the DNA TGTGCCAGCAGCTCCGGACAGGGGAGGTACGAGCAGTACTTC.

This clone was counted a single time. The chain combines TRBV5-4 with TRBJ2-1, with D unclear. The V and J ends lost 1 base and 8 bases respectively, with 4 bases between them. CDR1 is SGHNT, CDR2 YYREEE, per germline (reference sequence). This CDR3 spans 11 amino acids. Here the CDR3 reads CASSLRDEQFF. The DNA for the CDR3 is TGTGCCAGCAGCTTGCGGGATGAGCAGTTCTTC. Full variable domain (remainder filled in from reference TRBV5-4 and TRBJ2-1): ETGVTQSPTHLIKTRGQQVTLRCSSQSGHNTVSWYQQALGQGPQFIFQYYREEENGRGNFPPRFSGLQFPNYSSELNVNALELDDSALYLCASSLRDEQFFGPGTRLTVL.

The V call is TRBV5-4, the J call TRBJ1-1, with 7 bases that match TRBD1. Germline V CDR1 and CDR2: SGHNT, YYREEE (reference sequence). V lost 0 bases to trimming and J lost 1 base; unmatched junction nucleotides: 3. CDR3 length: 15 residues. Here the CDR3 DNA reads TGTGCCAGCAGCTTGGCAGGGGGAAGGAACACTGAAGCTTTCTTT. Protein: CASSLAGGRNTEAFF.

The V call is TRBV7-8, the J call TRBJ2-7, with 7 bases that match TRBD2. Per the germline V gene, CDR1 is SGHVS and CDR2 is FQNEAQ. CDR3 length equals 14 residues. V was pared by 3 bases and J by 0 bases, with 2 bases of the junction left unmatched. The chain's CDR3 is CASSLAGVSYEQYF. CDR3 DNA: TGTGCCAGCAGCTTGGCGGGGGTCTCCTACGAGCAGTACTTC. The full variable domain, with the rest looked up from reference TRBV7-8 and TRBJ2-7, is GAGVSQSPRYKVAKRGQDVALRCDPISGHVSLFWYQQALGQGPEFLTYFQNEAQLDKSGLPSDRFFAERPEGSVSTLKIQRTQQEDSAVYLCASSLAGVSYEQYFGPGTRLTVT.

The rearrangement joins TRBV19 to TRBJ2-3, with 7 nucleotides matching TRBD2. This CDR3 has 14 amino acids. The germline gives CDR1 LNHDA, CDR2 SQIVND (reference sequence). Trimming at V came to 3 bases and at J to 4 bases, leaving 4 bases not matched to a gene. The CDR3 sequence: CASSIQRGADTQYF. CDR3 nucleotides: TGTGCCAGTAGTATCCAGCGGGGCGCAGATACGCAGTATTTT.

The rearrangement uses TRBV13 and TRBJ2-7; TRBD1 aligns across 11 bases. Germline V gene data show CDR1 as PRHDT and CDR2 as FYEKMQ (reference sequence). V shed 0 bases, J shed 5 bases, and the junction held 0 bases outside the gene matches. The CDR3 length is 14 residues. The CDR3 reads CASSLGDRGHEQYF. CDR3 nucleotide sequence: TGTGCCAGCAGCTTAGGGGACAGGGGGCACGAGCAGTACTTC.

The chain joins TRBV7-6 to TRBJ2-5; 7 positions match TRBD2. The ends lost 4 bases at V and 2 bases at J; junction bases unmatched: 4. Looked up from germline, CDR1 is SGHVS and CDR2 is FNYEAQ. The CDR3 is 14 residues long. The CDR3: CASSYTGGQETQYF. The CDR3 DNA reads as TGTGCCAGCAGCTACACGGGGGGACAAGAGACCCAGTACTTC.

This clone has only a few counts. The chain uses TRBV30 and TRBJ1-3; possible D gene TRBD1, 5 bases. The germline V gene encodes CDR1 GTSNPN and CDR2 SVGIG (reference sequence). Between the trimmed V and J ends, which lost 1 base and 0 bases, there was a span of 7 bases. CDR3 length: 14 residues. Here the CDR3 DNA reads TGTGCCTGGAGTGAGGGGAACTCTGGAAACACCATATATTTT. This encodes CAWSEGNSGNTIYF.

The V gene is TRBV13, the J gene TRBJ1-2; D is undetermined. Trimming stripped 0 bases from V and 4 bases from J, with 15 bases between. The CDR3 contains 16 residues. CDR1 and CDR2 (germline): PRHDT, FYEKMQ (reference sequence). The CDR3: CASSLGIADVGYGYTF. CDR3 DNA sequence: TGTGCCAGCAGCTTAGGAATCGCGGATGTAGGCTATGGCTACACCTTC.

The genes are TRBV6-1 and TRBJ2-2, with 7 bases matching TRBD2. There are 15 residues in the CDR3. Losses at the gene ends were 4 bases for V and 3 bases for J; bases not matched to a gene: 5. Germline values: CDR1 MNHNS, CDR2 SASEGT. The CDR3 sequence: CASSGPGGYTGELFF. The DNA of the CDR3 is TGTGCCAGCAGTGGTCCCGGGGGGTACACCGGGGAGCTGTTTTTT.

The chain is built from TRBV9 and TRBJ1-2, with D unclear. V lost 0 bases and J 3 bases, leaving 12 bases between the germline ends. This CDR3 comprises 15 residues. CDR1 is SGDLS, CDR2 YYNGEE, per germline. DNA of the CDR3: TGTGCCAGCAGCGTAGGCGGGGAAGGGTACTATGGCTACACCTTC. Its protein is CASSVGGEGYYGYTF.

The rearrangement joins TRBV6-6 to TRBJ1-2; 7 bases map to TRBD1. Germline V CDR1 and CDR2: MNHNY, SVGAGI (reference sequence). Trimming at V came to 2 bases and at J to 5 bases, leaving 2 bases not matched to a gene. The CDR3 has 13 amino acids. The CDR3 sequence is CASSYGQEYGYTF. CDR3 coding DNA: TGTGCCAGCAGTTACGGACAGGAGTATGGCTACACCTTC.

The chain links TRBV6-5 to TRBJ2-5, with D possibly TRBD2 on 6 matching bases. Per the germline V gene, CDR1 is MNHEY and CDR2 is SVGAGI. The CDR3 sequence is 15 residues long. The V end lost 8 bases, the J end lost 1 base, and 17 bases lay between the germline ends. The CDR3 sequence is CASRSTGSSQETQYF. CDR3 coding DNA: TGTGCCAGCCGATCCACCGGGAGCAGCCAAGAGACCCAGTACTTC.

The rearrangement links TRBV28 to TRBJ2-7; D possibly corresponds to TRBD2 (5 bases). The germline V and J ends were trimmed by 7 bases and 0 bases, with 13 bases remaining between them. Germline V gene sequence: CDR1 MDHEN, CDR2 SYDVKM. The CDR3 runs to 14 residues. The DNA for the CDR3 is TGTGCCAGCATTCGGGCAGGAGGCTCCTACGAGCAGTACTTC. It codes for CASIRAGGSYEQYF.

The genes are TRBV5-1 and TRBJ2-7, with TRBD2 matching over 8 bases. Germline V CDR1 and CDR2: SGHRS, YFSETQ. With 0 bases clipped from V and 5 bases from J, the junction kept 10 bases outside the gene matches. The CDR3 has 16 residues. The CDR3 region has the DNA TGCGCCAGCAGCTTGGATAAGGTAGCGGGGTTGGACGAGCAGTACTTC. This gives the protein CASSLDKVAGLDEQYF.

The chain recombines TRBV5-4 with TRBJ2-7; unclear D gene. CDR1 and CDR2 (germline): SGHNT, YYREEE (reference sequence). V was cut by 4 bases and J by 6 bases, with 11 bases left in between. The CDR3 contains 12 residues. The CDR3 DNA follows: TGTGCCAGCAGCACCCTGCCTAGCGAGCAGTACTTC. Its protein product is CASSTLPSEQYF.